Listed below are T cell receptor beta chains from one sample, sequenced in a study of blood T cell repertoires in COVID-19. Assay: immunoSEQ multiplex PCR; the TCRdb copy retains only in-frame clones and omits some. Of 200,000 to 250,000 clones listed, nearly 90% are singletons. What was sequenced was PBMCs or T cells enriched from blood (not recorded which). The receptors stem from a young man who had recovered from COVID-19. Each CDR3 is given with its conserved first and last residue. The order of the fields is clone size, D gene, J gene, V gene, CDR3 DNA, CDR3 protein. A D gene is named only where the DNA matches it firmly. Size is omitted from some rows. Given values are once, few, many or a class for expanded clones.

>.|.|TRBJ1-6|TRBV15
TGTGCCACCAGCAGACAGGGTTATAATTCACCCCTCCACTTT
CATSRQGYNSPLHF
>.|.|TRBJ1-2|TRBV4-3
TGCGCCAGCAGCCAGGGACACTCTGGCTACACCTTC
CASSQGHSGYTF
>.|TRBD2|TRBJ2-1|TRBV9
TGTGCCAGCAGCGTAGCGGGGGGGCTATACAATGAGCAGTTCTTC
CASSVAGGLYNEQFF
>.|TRBD1|TRBJ2-7|TRBV18
TGTGCCAGCTCACCAGCAGGGGGCTACGAGCAGTACTTC
CASSPAGGYEQYF
>.|.|TRBJ1-1|TRBV18
TGTGCCAGCTCACCACCGGCGAGGGCCACTGAAGCTTTCTTT
CASSPPARATEAFF
>once|.|TRBJ1-1|TRBV9
TGTGCCAGCAGCGAGATGAACAGGGCCGGTCGGACTGAAGCTTTCTTT
CASSEMNRAGRTEAFF
>.|TRBD1|TRBJ1-5|TRBV2
TGTGCCAGCAGTGGAATGACAGGGCAGCCCCAGCATTTT
CASSGMTGQPQHF
>once|.|TRBJ1-2|TRBV30
TGTGCCTGGAACCAGGGTGTTGGCTACACCTTC
CAWNQGVGYTF
>.|.|TRBJ2-7|TRBV6-5
TGTGCCAGCAGTTACTCTCTCCGGGGGTCCTACGAGCAGTACTTC
CASSYSLRGSYEQYF
>.|TRBD1|TRBJ1-6|TRBV5-4
TGTGCCAGCAGCTTCTTGGACAGGGCGTCGCCCCTCCACTTT
CASSFLDRASPLHF
>.|.|TRBJ1-1|TRBV29-1
TGCAGCGTTGATAGAGGGGCAGGGGAAAGCACTGAAGCTTTCTTT
CSVDRGAGESTEAFF
>.|.|TRBJ1-1|TRBV4-1
TGCGCCAGCAGCAACCGGGAAAACACTGAAGCTTTCTTT
CASSNRENTEAFF
>.|TRBD2|TRBJ2-7|TRBV7-3
TGTGCCAGCAGCCCAACTAGCGCGGGCTACGAGCAGTACTTC
CASSPTSAGYEQYF
>.|TRBD2|TRBJ2-7|TRBV7-2
TGTGCCAGCAGCTCCCGGTTTATCGTGGGAGGGCCCGCCGTAGAGCAGTACTTC
CASSSRFIVGGPAVEQYF
>.|.|TRBJ2-1|TRBV24-1
TGTGCCACCAGTGCCGGGGGGCTAGGTCGATCCAATGAGCAGTTCTTC
CATSAGGLGRSNEQFF
>.|TRBD1|TRBJ2-7|TRBV6-5
TGTGCCAGCAGTTACGACAGGGGATTATACGAGCAGTACTTC
CASSYDRGLYEQYF
>few|.|TRBJ2-5|TRBV7-9
TGTGCCAGCAGCTTAGGATTTCTAGAGGCAGAGACCCAGTACTTC
CASSLGFLEAETQYF
>.|.|TRBJ1-4|TRBV5-8
TGTGCCAGCAGCCAGGACAGAATTAATGAAAAACTGTTTTTT
CASSQDRINEKLFF
>.|.|TRBJ1-1|TRBV19
TGTGCCAGTTCCGGCAGGCGGAACACTGAAGCTTTCTTT
CASSGRRNTEAFF
>once|.|TRBJ1-4|TRBV2
TGTGCCAGCGGAACAGGGTGGGCTAATGAAAAACTGTTTTTT
CASGTGWANEKLFF
>.|.|TRBJ1-2|TRBV18
TGTGCCAGCTCACCACCGTACGCTACAGTAACCTATGGCTACACCTTC
CASSPPYATVTYGYTF
>once|.|TRBJ1-1|TRBV5-5
TGTGCCAGCAGCTTGGATCTAAACACTGAAGCTTTCTTT
CASSLDLNTEAFF
>once|.|TRBJ2-3|TRBV10-1
TGCGCCAGCAGGGACGGGACTGCCGGGGATACGCAGTATTTT
CASRDGTAGDTQYF
>.|TRBD2|TRBJ2-7|TRBV28
TGTGCCAGCAGTTTCCAGATCAAGCGCGCGGGGGGGATCGAGCAGTACTTC
CASSFQIKRAGGIEQYF
>.|.|TRBJ2-5|TRBV2
TGTGCCAGCAAGAGGGCCCCTGGAAAAGAGACCCAGTACTTC
CASKRAPGKETQYF
>.|.|TRBJ2-2|TRBV30
TGTGCCTGGAGCTCCAGCAGGCCCGGGGAGCTGTTTTTT
CAWSSSRPGELFF
>.|TRBD1|TRBJ1-6|TRBV11-2
TGTGCCAGCAGTAGACAGGGTCCTAATTCACCCCTCCACTTT
CASSRQGPNSPLHF
>.|TRBD2|TRBJ2-2|TRBV7-2
TGTGCCAGCACCTCCCGGGCGGGAGGGATCGGGGAGCTGTTTTTT
CASTSRAGGIGELFF
>.|TRBD2|TRBJ2-5|TRBV10-1
TGCGCCAGCAGTGGCCCCGGCAGACTAGCGGAGAAAGAGACCCAGTACTTC
CASSGPGRLAEKETQYF